Detailed here is one TCR beta chain. The data derive from a study of T cell changes during pregnancy in multiple sclerosis. Clones were read by immunoSEQ multiplex PCR, and TCRdb kept only the in-frame ones, dropping some. The data contain about 98,000 clones, about 92% of them seen just once; the ten biggest clones take up about 2%. CDR1 KGHSH and CDR2 LQKENI come from the germline V gene. V lost 4 bases and J lost 6; bases outside the gene matches: 8. The CDR3 extends over 14 amino acids. The starting material was peripheral blood, obtained after pregnancy. This chain uses TRBV18 with TRBJ1-1; 7 bases line up with TRBD1. The TCR was taken from a female donor in good health, enrolled as a control in a pregnancy study. The CDR3 DNA sequence: TGTGCCAGCTCACTGGGCGCTAGGGGGCCTGAAGCTTTCTTT. Translated, it gives CASSLGARGPEAFF.